Listed below are T cell receptor beta chains from one sample, sequenced in a study of tumor-infiltrating lymphocytes in primary liver carcinoma. MiXCR, run by TCRdb on the multiplex PCR reads, gives a single entry per CDR3 protein. The table records fewer than 75,000 distinct CDR3 sequences, about 65% of them present only once. The sequenced material came from liver tumor tissue from sampling region 4. These TCRs come from a man aged 35-49 years with primary liver carcinoma and hepatitis B virus infection. The CDR3 runs from the conserved cysteine through the conserved F or W. Each record gives: clone size, D gene, V gene, J gene, CDR3 DNA, CDR3 protein. A D gene is named only where the DNA matches it firmly. For some rows the clone size is stated as once, few or many, or as a class when expanded; others skip it.

.	TRBD2	TRBV6-2/TRBV6-3	TRBJ2-1	TGTGCCGGCAGTTACTCGACTGGCGGGGGCAATGAGCAGTTCTTC	CAGSYSTGGGNEQFF
.	.	TRBV11-2	TRBJ2-5	TGTGCCAGGAACTTAGCGAGGCTAGCCCTGGGAACAAAAGAGACCCAGTACTTT	CARNLARLALGTKETQYF
.	.	TRBV12-3/TRBV12-4	TRBJ2-1	TGTGCCAGCAGTCCCCTCGATCTTCGGGGGCAGTTGTTC	CASSPLDLRGQLF
many	TRBD1	TRBV6-1	TRBJ1-5	TGTGCCAGCAGTGTGGACAGGGGCTGGAATCAGCCCCAGCATTTT	CASSVDRGWNQPQHF
.	.	TRBV11-2	TRBJ1-1	TGTAGCAGCAGCCGAGGTAGGGCAGGGGTCTTCACTGAAGCTTCCTTT	CSSSRGRAGVFTEASF
.	TRBD2	TRBV6-1	TRBJ2-2	TGTGCCAGCAGTGGTCCGGGACTAGCGGGGACCGGGAAGCTGTATTTT	CASSGPGLAGTGKLYF
.	.	TRBV6-1	TRBJ2-7	TGTACCAGCAGTGCCCTGGGGGGATGGGCCGCCTACGAGCAGTACTTC	CTSSALGGWAAYEQYF
many	TRBD1	TRBV5-1	TRBJ2-1	TGCGCCAGCAGCTCCTACAGGGGCGAGCAGTTCTTC	CASSSYRGEQFF
once	.	TRBV19	TRBJ2-4	TGTGCCAGCGGATTCAAAAACATTCAGTACTTC	CASGFKNIQYF
.	.	TRBV14	TRBJ2-5	TGTGCCAGCAGTCGCACCGGGGCTAGCGTTCCTTACTTC	CASSRTGASVPYF
.	.	TRBV6-1	TRBJ1-5	TGTACCAGCAGGCGAAGAGGGTCTGGGCAGCCCCAGCATTTT	CTSRRRGSGQPQHF
once	TRBD2	TRBV6-5	TRBJ2-3	TGTGCCAGCAGGTCGGGACTAACTGGTACAGATACGCAGTGTTTT	CASRSGLTGTDTQCF
.	.	TRBV6-1	TRBJ2-6	TGTGCCAGCACTTTCGATTGGGGAAGCTCTGGGGCCAACGTCCTGACTTTC	CASTFDWGSSGANVLTF
.	TRBD2	TRBV5-1	TRBJ2-1	TGTGACAGCAGCTTGTATATAACGGGAGGGTCCGGTGAGCAGTTCTTC	CDSSLYITGGSGEQFF
.	TRBD1	TRBV10-3	TRBJ2-7	TGTGCCATCAATGGACAGGGGGGATCCTACGAGCAGAACTTC	CAINGQGGSYEQNF
.	.	TRBV30	TRBJ2-1	TGTGCCTGGGGTGTATGGAGACTGACGGGAATGAATGAGCAGTTCTTC	CAWGVWRLTGMNEQFF
.	TRBD1	TRBV29-1	TRBJ2-3	TGCAGCGTTGAAACCCGGGACAGGGGGTCAGATACTCATTATTTT	CSVETRDRGSDTHYF
few	TRBD1	TRBV6-6	TRBJ1-1	TGTGCCAGGAGACCCCCAGGGGGCACTGAAGCTTTCTTT	CARRPPGGTEAFF
once	TRBD2	TRBV20-1	TRBJ2-1	TGCAGTGCTTGTGCCCAGGCTAGCGGGAGGGTCGGAGAGCAGTTCTTC	CSACAQASGRVGEQFF
.	TRBD2	TRBV6-1	TRBJ2-1	TGTACCAGCAGTGGGAGTCTAGCGGGACGGAATGAGCAGTTCTTC	CTSSGSLAGRNEQFF